The entry below gives a single T cell receptor (beta chain) sequence along with its context. What it binds is unknown. With random hexamers, reverse transcription was performed on 0.5 to 1 ug of RNA. Multiplex immunoSEQ PCR targeted 54 Vbeta and 13 Jbeta TCR beta segments. TCRdb independently ran MiXCR on the immunoSEQ multiplex PCR reads; one entry per CDR3 protein. The sample has about 180,000 distinct CDR3 sequences, 90% to 97% seen once. The data were obtained in a study of CD8 T cells in Susac syndrome. CDR3 length: 14 amino acids. Between the trimmed V and J ends, which lost 5 bases and 1 base, there was a span of 11 bases. General study results and limits: Only a relatively small number of individuals were included in the TCR sequencing and HLA analysis.

This chain joins TRBV12-3 or TRBV12-4 and TRBJ2-5; D may be TRBD1 (5 bases). The TCR sequence derives from a human donor with multiple sclerosis. What was sequenced was CD4+ T cells from PBMCs. This chain's CDR3 is CASSGWGSQETQYF. The DNA of the CDR3 is TGTGCCAGCAGTGGTTGGGGCAGCCAAGAGACCCAGTACTTC.